This entry lists 20 T cell receptor beta chains sequenced from one sample in a study of blood T cell repertoires in COVID-19. Generated by immunoSEQ multiplex PCR, the TCRdb table keeps only in-frame clones and is missing some. The sample carries some 90,000 clones, roughly 90% recorded once. Sequences were obtained from peripheral blood. The source is a man in his fifties with COVID-19, enrolled during active disease.

This rearrangement joins TRBV20-1 to TRBJ1-6; D remains ambiguous. Germline V gene data show CDR1 as DFQATT and CDR2 as SNEGSKA (reference sequence). V dropped 3 bases and J dropped 7 bases, with 10 bases sitting between them. The CDR3 runs 13 residues. The CDR3 region is CSASYGMNSPLHF. DNA of the CDR3: TGCAGTGCTAGTTACGGGATGAATTCACCCCTCCACTTT.

The gene calls are TRBV5-8 and TRBJ1-1; the match to TRBD1 covers 8 bases. The CDR3 loop spans 19 amino acids. The germline gives CDR1 SGHTS, CDR2 YDEGEE. After removal of 0 bases from V and 4 bases from J, the junction contained 17 bases not matched to a gene. The CDR3 protein is CASSLAPFGRGRGITEAFF. DNA of the CDR3: TGTGCCAGCAGCTTGGCCCCTTTCGGCAGGGGGCGCGGGATCACTGAAGCTTTCTTT.

The chain carries TRBV9 and TRBJ2-3; 11 bases map to TRBD2. V shed 3 bases and J 1 base; nucleotides not matched to a gene: 10. The CDR3 consists of 18 residues. Per the germline V gene, CDR1 is SGDLS and CDR2 is YYNGEE. CDR3 amino acids: CASSARAGTSGRTDTQYF. CDR3 DNA: TGTGCCAGCAGCGCCAGGGCCGGGACTAGCGGTCGCACAGATACGCAGTATTTT.

This chain uses TRBV27 with TRBJ1-2, with D unresolved. The V end was cut by 8 bases, the J end by 8 bases, with 27 bases between. The germline V gene has CDR1 MNHEY and CDR2 SMNVEV (reference sequence). This CDR3 has 16 amino acids. The CDR3 loop is CASGLGRWERQLGYTF. The CDR3, as DNA: TGTGCCAGCGGACTCGGCAGGTGGGAACGACAACTCGGCTACACCTTC.

The rearrangement links TRBV10-3 to TRBJ2-7; TRBD2 matches 9 bases. V shed 5 bases and J 3 bases; nucleotides not matched to a gene: 2. The CDR3 length is 13 residues. Germline V gene lookup returns CDR1 ENHRY and CDR2 SYGVKD. The CDR3 is CAISPSGDYEQYF. CDR3 coding DNA: TGTGCCATCAGTCCTAGCGGGGACTACGAGCAGTACTTC.

J is TRBJ1-3 and V is TRBV18; TRBD1 agrees at 7 bases. The junction had 6 bases not matched to a gene; V was cut back by 4 bases and J by 0 bases. CDR3 length: 16 amino acids. Germline V lookup: CDR1 KGHSH, CDR2 LQKENI. The CDR3, as DNA: TGTGCCAGCTCACTGGACAGGAGGAGCTCTGGAAACACCATATATTTT. As protein: CASSLDRRSSGNTIYF.

The chain links TRBV5-6 to TRBJ1-1, with TRBD1 as a possible D gene (6 bases). This CDR3 contains 13 residues. Trimming took 3 bases from V and 4 from J, leaving 10 bases between them. Germline V lookup: CDR1 SGHDT, CDR2 YYEEEE. The CDR3 coding sequence is TGTGCCAGCAGCTCCGCCAGGGGCACTGAAGCTTTCTTT. This translates into CASSSARGTEAFF.

This clone was seen a single time. The J gene is TRBJ1-5, the V gene TRBV6-4; TRBD1 matches at 7 bases. Germline trimming cut 0 bases from V and 6 bases from J; bases unmatched to any gene: 8. The CDR3 is made up of 16 amino acids. Per the germline V gene, CDR1 is MRHNA and CDR2 is SNTAGT. As DNA, the CDR3 is TGTGCCAGCAGTGACTCGACTCAGGGGGACTTTCAGCCCCAGCATTTT. This codes for CASSDSTQGDFQPQHF.

This chain uses TRBV19 with TRBJ2-1, with 8 bases fitting TRBD1. The V segment lost 3 bases and the J segment 6 bases; nucleotides outside the gene matches: 7. Germline V gene lookup returns CDR1 LNHDA and CDR2 SQIVND (reference sequence). There are 15 residues in the CDR3. CDR3 in DNA: TGTGCCAGTAGTATTACAGGGGGTAGGGGCAATGAGCAGTTCTTC. It specifies CASSITGGRGNEQFF.

This clone appeared a single time. The chain joins TRBV5-1 to TRBJ1-4; 9 bases fit TRBD1. V lost 0 bases to trimming and J lost 7 bases; unmatched junction nucleotides: 7. The CDR3 is made up of 16 amino acids. CDR1 SGHRS and CDR2 YFSETQ come from the germline V gene. The CDR3 protein is CASSLETGTGFEKLFF. The CDR3 bases are TGCGCCAGCAGCTTGGAGACCGGGACAGGGTTTGAAAAACTGTTTTTT. The full variable domain, rest sourced from reference TRBV5-1 and TRBJ1-4, is KAGVTQTPRYLIKTRGQQVTLSCSPISGHRSVSWYQQTPGQGLQFLFEYFSETQRNKGNFPGRFSGRQFSNSRSEMNVSTLELGDSALYLCASSLETGTGFEKLFFGSGTQLSVL.

The genes are TRBV6-1 and TRBJ1-6, with D hard to call. The germline V gene encodes CDR1 MNHNS and CDR2 SASEGT. Trimming stripped 4 bases from V and 14 bases from J, with 24 bases between. The CDR3 runs to 16 residues. DNA for the CDR3: TGTGCCAGCAGTGCGCCTTCGTTGTTCAAAATTCAGGCCCTCCACTTT. This gives the protein CASSAPSLFKIQALHF.

The chain has TRBV7-8 and TRBJ1-2; a weak D match, TRBD1 (6 bases). Germline V gives CDR1 SGHVS, CDR2 FQNEAQ. The CDR3 is made up of 14 amino acids. V shed 4 bases and J shed 4 bases, with 13 bases lying between them. The DNA of the CDR3 is TGTGCCAGCAGCTCCAGACAGGAGCTCTATGGCTACACCTTC. Its translation: CASSSRQELYGYTF.

The sample holds a few counts of this clone. The chain has TRBV15 and TRBJ1-1; the D gene is possibly TRBD1 (6 bases). The germline V gene encodes CDR1 LNHNV and CDR2 YYDKDF (reference sequence). V was pared by 0 bases and J by 5 bases, with 13 bases between. CDR3 length: 15 amino acids. The CDR3 DNA reads as TGTGCCACCAGCAGAGATATAGGACAGAGGACTGAAGCTTTCTTT. This sequence encodes CATSRDIGQRTEAFF. The full variable domain, in which reference TRBV15 and TRBJ1-1 provide the parts outside the CDR3, is DAMVIQNPRYQVTQFGKPVTLSCSQTLNHNVMYWYQQKSSQAPKLLFHYYDKDFNNEADTPDNFQSRRPNTSFCFLDIRSPGLGDTAMYLCATSRDIGQRTEAFFGQGTRLTVV.

The chain links TRBV11-3 to TRBJ1-1, with D possibly matching TRBD1 (5 bases). This CDR3 is 13 amino acids long. Trimming pared 5 bases from V and 5 bases from J, leaving 12 bases between. In germline, CDR1 is SGHNT, CDR2 YENEEA. This CDR3 is CASSQDTATEAFF. The CDR3 region has the DNA TGTGCCAGCAGCCAGGACACGGCTACTGAAGCTTTCTTT.

V gene TRBV4-1 combines with J gene TRBJ1-6; D gene uncertain. The CDR3 covers 17 residues. CDR1 and CDR2 from the germline V gene are MGHRA and YSYEKL. V lost 1 base and J lost 0, with 10 bases in between. The CDR3 region has the DNA TGCGCCAGCAGCCAAGGGGTCCGGAGCTCCTATAATTCACCCCTCCACTTT. It yields the protein CASSQGVRSSYNSPLHF.

This chain links TRBV9 with TRBJ1-1; 8 bases line up with TRBD1. Germline V gene sequence: CDR1 SGDLS, CDR2 YYNGEE. This CDR3 spans 15 amino acids. The ends lost 0 bases at V and 1 base at J; junction bases unmatched: 2. CDR3 in amino acids: CASSVVGQENTEAFF. In DNA, the CDR3 is TGTGCCAGCAGCGTAGTGGGACAGGAGAACACTGAAGCTTTCTTT.

The chain uses TRBV5-1 and TRBJ1-1, with D tentatively TRBD1 (5 bases). The CDR3 sequence is 15 residues long. The germline V gene encodes CDR1 SGHRS and CDR2 YFSETQ. Deletions cut 4 bases from V and 1 base from J, with 14 bases between. CDR3 in amino acids: CASSSRRQPNTEAFF. CDR3 DNA: TGCGCCAGCAGCAGTCGACGACAGCCGAACACTGAAGCTTTCTTT.

The rearrangement joins TRBV3-1 (or the pseudogene TRBV3-2) to TRBJ2-5; the D is unclear. The CDR3 is 11 residues long. From germline, CDR1 is LGHDT and CDR2 YNNKEL (reference sequence). Trimming stripped 4 bases from V and 5 bases from J, with 5 bases between. CDR3 sequence (DNA): TGTGCCAGCAGCCTTCTGGAGACCCAGTACTTC. Translation gives CASSLLETQYF.

V gene TRBV30 combines with J gene TRBJ1-6, with 9 bases that match TRBD1. The CDR3 spans 12 residues. In germline, CDR1 is GTSNPN, CDR2 SVGIG (reference sequence). Germline trimming cut 8 bases from V and 10 bases from J; bases unmatched to any gene: 6. CDR3 nucleotide sequence: TGTGCCCAAAATACAGGGGGCTCACCCCTCCACTTT. Translation gives CAQNTGGSPLHF. Full variable domain (missing parts from reference TRBV30 and TRBJ1-6): SQTIHQWPATLVQPVGSPLSLECTVEGTSNPNLYWYRQAAGRGLQLLFYSVGIGQISSEVPQNLSASRPQDRQFILSSKKLLLSDSGFYLCAQNTGGSPLHFGNGTRLTVT.

Remarks on this clone: Other nucleotide sequences in the sample specify the same CDR3. The CDR3 is CASSELAGGQETQYF. In nucleotides, the CDR3 is TGTGCCAGCAGTGAATTAGCGGGGGGGCAAGAGACCCAGTACTTC. This chain connects TRBV6-1 to TRBJ2-5; TRBD2 agrees at 11 bases. CDR1 is MNHNS and CDR2 is SASEGT in the germline V gene. This CDR3 has 15 residues. With 2 bases clipped from V and 2 bases from J, the junction kept 1 base outside the gene matches.